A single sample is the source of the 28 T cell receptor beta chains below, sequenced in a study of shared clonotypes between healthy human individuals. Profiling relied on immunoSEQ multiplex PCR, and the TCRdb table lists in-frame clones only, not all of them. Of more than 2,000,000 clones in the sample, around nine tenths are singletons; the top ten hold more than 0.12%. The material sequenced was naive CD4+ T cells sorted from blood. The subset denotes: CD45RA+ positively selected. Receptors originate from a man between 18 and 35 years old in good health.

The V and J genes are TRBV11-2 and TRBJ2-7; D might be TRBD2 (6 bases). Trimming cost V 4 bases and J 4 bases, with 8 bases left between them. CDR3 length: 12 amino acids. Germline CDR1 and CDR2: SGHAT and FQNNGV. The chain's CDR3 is CASSYRGYEQYF. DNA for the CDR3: TGTGCCAGCAGCTACCGGGGGTACGAGCAGTACTTC.

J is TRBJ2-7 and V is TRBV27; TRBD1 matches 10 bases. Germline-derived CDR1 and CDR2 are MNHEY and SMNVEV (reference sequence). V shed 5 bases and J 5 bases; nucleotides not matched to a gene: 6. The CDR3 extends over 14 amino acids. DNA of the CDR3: TGTGCCAGCAGTCAAGAGACAGGGGGCCACGAGCAGTACTTC. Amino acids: CASSQETGGHEQYF.

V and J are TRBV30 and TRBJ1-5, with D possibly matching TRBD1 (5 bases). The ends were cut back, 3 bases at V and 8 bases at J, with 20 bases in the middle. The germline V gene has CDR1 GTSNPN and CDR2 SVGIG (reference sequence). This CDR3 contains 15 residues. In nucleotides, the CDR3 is TGTGCCTGGAGCCTGGATCGGCAGGGTATGAAGCCCCAGCATTTT. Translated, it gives CAWSLDRQGMKPQHF.

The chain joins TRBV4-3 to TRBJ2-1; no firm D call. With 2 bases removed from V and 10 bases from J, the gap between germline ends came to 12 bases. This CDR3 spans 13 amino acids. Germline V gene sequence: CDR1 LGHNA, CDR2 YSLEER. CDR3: CASSQQISPEQFF. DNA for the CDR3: TGCGCCAGCAGCCAACAAATAAGTCCAGAGCAGTTCTTC.

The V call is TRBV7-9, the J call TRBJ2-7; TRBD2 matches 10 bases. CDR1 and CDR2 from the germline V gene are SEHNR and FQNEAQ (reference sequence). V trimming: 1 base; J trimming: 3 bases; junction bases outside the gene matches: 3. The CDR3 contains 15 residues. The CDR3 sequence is CASSLGASGSYEQYF. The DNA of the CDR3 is TGTGCCAGCAGCTTAGGAGCTAGCGGGAGCTACGAGCAGTACTTC.

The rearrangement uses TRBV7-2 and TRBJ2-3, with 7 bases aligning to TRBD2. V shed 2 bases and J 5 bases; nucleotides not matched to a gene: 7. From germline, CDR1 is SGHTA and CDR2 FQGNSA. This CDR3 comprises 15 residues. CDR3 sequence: CASSLPGGIVDTQYF. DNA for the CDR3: TGTGCCAGCAGCTTACCGGGGGGAATAGTAGATACGCAGTATTTT.

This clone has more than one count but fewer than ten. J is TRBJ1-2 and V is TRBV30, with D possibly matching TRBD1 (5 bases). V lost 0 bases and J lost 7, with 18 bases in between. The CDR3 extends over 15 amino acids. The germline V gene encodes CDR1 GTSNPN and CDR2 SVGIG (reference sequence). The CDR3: CAWSVQKGLVSGYTF. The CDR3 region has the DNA TGTGCCTGGAGTGTACAGAAGGGGCTCGTGAGTGGCTACACCTTC. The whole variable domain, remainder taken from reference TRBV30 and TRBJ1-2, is SQTIHQWPATLVQPVGSPLSLECTVEGTSNPNLYWYRQAAGRGLQLLFYSVGIGQISSEVPQNLSASRPQDRQFILSSKKLLLSDSGFYLCAWSVQKGLVSGYTFGSGTRLTVV.

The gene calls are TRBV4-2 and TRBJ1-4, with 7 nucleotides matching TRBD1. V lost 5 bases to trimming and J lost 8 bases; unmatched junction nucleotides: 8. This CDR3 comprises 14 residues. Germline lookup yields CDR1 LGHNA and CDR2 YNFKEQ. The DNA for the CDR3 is TGTGCCAGCAGCTCTGACAGGGACCGCGAAAAACTGTTTTTT. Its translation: CASSSDRDREKLFF.

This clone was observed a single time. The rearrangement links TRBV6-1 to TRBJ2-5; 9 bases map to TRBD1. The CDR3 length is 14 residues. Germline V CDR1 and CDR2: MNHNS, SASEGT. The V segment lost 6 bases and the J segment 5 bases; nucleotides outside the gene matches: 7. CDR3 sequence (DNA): TGTGCCAGCAGATACAGGGGGCGCGGGGAGACCCAGTACTTC. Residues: CASRYRGRGETQYF.

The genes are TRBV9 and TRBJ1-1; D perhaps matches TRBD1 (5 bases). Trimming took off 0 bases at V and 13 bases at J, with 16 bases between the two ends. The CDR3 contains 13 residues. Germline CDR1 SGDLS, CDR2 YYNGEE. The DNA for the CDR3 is TGTGCCAGCAGCGTAGTGGGGCAACCACAAGTTTTCTTT. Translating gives CASSVVGQPQVFF.

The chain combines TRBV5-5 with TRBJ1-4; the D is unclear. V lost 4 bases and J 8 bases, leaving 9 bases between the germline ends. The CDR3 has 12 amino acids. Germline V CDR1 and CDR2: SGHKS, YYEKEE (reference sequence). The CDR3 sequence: CASSLAGEKLFF. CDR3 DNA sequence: TGTGCCAGCAGCCTCGCTGGGGAAAAACTGTTTTTT.

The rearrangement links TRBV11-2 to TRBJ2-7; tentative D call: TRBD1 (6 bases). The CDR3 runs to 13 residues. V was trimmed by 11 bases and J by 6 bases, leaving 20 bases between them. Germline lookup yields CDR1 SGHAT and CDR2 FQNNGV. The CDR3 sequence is CASRGTMGLEQYF. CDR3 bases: TGTGCCTCAAGGGGGACAATGGGGCTCGAGCAGTACTTC.

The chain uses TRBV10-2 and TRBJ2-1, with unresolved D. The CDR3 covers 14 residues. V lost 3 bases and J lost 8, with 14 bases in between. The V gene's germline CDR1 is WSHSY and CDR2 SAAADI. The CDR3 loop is CASSDPLTLDEQFF. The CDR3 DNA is TGCGCCAGCAGTGACCCCCTGACTCTTGATGAGCAGTTCTTC.

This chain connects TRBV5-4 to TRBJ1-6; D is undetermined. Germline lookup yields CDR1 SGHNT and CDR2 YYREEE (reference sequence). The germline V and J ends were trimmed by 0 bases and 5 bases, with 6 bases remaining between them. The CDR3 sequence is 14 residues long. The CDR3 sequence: CASSLGLNNSPLHF. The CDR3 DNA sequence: TGTGCCAGCAGCTTGGGGCTCAATAATTCACCCCTCCACTTT.

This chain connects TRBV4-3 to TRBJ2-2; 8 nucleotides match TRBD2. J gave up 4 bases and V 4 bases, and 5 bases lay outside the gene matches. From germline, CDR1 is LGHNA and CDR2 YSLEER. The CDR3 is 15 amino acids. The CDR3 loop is CASSPGLVFTGELFF. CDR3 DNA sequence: TGCGCCAGCAGCCCGGGACTAGTCTTCACCGGGGAGCTGTTTTTT.

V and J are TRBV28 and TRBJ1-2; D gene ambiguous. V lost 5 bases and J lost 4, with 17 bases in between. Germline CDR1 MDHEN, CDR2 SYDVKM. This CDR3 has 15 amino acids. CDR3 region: CASSAFDAESYGYTF. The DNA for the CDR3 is TGTGCCAGCAGTGCATTTGACGCGGAGAGCTATGGCTACACCTTC.

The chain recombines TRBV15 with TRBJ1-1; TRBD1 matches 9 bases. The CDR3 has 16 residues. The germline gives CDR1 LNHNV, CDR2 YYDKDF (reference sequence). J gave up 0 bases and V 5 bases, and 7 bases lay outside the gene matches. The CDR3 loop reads CATSGGTGYMNTEAFF. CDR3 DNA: TGTGCCACCAGCGGGGGGACAGGGTATATGAACACTGAAGCTTTCTTT.

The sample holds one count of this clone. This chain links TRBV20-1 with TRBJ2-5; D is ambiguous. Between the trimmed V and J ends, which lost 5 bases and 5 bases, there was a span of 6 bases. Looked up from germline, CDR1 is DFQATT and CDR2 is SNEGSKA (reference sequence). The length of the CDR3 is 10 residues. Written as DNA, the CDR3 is TGCAGTGCTTTTTTCGAGACCCAGTACTTC. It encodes CSAFFETQYF.

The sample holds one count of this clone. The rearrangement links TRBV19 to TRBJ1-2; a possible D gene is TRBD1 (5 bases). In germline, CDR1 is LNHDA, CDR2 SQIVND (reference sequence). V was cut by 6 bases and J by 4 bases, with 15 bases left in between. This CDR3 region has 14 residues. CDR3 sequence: CASREMGRTYGYTF. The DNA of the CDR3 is TGTGCCAGTAGAGAAATGGGACGGACCTATGGCTACACCTTC.

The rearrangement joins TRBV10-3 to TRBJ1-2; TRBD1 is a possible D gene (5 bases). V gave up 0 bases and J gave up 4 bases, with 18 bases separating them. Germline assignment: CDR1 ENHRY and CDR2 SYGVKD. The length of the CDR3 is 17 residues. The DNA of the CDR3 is TGTGCCATCAGTGAGTCTCAGGGAAAAGGTTTTTTCTATGGCTACACCTTC. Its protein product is CAISESQGKGFFYGYTF.

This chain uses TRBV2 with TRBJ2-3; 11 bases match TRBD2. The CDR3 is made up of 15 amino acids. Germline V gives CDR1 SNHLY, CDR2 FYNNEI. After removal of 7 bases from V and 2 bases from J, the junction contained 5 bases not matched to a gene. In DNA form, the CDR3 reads TGTGCCAGCAATGCTAGCGGGGGGTTCACAGATACGCAGTATTTT. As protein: CASNASGGFTDTQYF.

The CDR3 coding sequence is TGTGCCATCAGTGAACCGGGACAGGGGACACCACCCCTCCACTTT. It specifies CAISEPGQGTPPLHF. The chain carries TRBV10-3 and TRBJ1-6, with TRBD1 matching 10 bases. The CDR3 consists of 15 residues. The V gene's germline CDR1 is ENHRY and CDR2 SYGVKD. J lost 11 bases, V lost 3 bases, and 7 bases had no gene match.

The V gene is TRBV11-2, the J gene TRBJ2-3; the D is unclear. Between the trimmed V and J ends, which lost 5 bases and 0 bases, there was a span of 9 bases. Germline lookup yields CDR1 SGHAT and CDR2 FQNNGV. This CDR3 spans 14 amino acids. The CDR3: CASSQLTSTDTQYF. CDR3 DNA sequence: TGTGCCAGCAGCCAACTAACTAGCACAGATACGCAGTATTTT.

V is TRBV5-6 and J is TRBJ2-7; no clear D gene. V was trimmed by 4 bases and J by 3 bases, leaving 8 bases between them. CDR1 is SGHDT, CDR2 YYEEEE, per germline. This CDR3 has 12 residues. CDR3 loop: CASSTPRYEQYF. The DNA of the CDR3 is TGTGCCAGCAGCACGCCGCGCTACGAGCAGTACTTC.

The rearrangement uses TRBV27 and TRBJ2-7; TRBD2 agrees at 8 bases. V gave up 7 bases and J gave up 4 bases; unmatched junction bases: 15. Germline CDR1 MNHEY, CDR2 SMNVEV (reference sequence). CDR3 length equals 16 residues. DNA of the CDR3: TGTGCCAGCACTTCCCCCCGGCGGGGGGCGCTTTACGAGCAGTACTTC. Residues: CASTSPRRGALYEQYF.

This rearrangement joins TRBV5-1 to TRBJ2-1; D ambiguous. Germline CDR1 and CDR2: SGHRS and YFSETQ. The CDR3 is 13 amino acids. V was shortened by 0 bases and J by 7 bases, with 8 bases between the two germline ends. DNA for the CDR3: TGCGCCAGCAGCTTGGACGTCATGAATGAGCAGTTCTTC. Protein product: CASSLDVMNEQFF.

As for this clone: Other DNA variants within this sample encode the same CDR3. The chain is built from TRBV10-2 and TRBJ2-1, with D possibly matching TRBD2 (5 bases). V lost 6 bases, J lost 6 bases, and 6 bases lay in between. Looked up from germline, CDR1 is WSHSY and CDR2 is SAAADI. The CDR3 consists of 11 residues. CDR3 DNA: TGCGCCAGCAGCGGACTCAATGAGCAGTTCTTC. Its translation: CASSGLNEQFF.

CDR3 residues: CASSHLAGIGTDTQYF. The CDR3 DNA sequence: TGCGCCAGCAGCCACCTAGCGGGAATTGGCACAGATACGCAGTATTTT. This sequence joins TRBV4-3 and TRBJ2-3; 9 nucleotides agree with TRBD2. J was trimmed by 1 base and V by 3 bases; bases with no gene match: 5. Germline V gene lookup returns CDR1 LGHNA and CDR2 YSLEER. The CDR3 sequence is 16 residues long.